The present TCR beta chain was sequenced within a study of blood T cells in healthy people across ages. Using a J-beta primer mix together with a sample-barcoded 5' primer, a second PCR was run for roughly 7 to 12 cycles. TCRdb processed the 5' RACE reads anew with MiXCR; each CDR3 protein has one entry. This table holds 1.5 million or so distinct CDR3 sequences, 35% to 45% found once. In this sample, this clonotype turned up once. Germline CDR1 reads MNHEY; CDR2 reads SMNVEV (reference sequence). J gave up 5 bases and V 10 bases, and 8 bases lay outside the gene matches. The CDR3 totals 13 residues. The rearrangement joins TRBV27 to TRBJ1-5; 7 bases are a match to TRBD1. The specimen sequenced was blood. The clonotype originates from a woman aged 18-29 years in good health. CDR3 sequence (DNA): TGTGCCACCTCGGGACAGCCCCATCAGCCCCAGCATTTT. It is translated as CATSGQPHQPQHF.